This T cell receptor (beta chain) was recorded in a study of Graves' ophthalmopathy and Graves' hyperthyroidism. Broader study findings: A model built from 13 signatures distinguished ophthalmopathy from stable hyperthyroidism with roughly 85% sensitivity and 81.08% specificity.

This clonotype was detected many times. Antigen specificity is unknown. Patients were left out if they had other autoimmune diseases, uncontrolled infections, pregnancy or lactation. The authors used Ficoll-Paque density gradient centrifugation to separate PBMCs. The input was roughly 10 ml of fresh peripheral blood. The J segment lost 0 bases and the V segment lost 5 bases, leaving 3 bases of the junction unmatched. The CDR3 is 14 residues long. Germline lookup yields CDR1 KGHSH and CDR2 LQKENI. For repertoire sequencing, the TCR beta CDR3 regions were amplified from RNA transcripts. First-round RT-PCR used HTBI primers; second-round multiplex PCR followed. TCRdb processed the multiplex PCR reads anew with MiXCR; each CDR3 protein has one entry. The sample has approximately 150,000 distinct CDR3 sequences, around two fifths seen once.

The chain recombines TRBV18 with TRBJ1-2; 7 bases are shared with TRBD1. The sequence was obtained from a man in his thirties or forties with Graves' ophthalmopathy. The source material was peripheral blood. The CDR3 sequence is CASSSTGSNYGYTF. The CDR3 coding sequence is TGTGCCAGCTCATCGACAGGGTCTAACTATGGCTACACCTTC.